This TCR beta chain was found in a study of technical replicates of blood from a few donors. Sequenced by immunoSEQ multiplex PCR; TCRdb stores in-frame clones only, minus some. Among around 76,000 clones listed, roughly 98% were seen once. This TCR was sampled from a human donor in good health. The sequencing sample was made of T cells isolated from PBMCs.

CDR3 protein: CASKQGSTEAFF. As DNA, the CDR3 is TGTGCCAGCAAGCAGGGGAGCACTGAAGCTTTCTTT. The V gene is TRBV6-5, the J gene TRBJ1-1; D may be TRBD1 (6 bases). The V end was cut by 7 bases, the J end by 4 bases, with 10 bases between. Germline CDR1 is MNHEY and CDR2 is SVGAGI. The CDR3 contains 12 residues.